This is a list of T cell receptor beta chains from one sample in a study of lymphopenia after photon versus proton radiotherapy. Using immunoSEQ multiplex PCR, the repertoire was profiled, and TCRdb retains in-frame clones only, with some absent. The sample includes 25,000 to 35,000 clones, under 90% of them seen just once. The sample was peripheral blood, taken from a patient treated with photon-based radiotherapy. The receptors were gathered from a woman between 45 and 65 years old with pancreatic cancer. CDR3s include the opening cysteine and the closing phenylalanine or tryptophan. Fields, in order: CDR3 length, J gene, V gene, clone size, D gene, CDR3 DNA, CDR3 protein. D genes are given only for firm matches. Only part of the rows carry a size: once, few, many, or a class if the clone is expanded.

>16|TRBJ1-5|TRBV7-2|-|-
TGTGCCAGCAGCTTAGTGGCCCCGATGGGAGGTCAGCCCCAGCATTTT
CASSLVAPMGGQPQHF
>16|TRBJ2-7|TRBV2|once|TRBD1
TGTGCCAGCAGTGAAGCGGGAACAGGGGAATCCTACGAGCAGTACTTC
CASSEAGTGESYEQYF
>16|TRBJ2-1|TRBV7-9|once|-
TGTGCCAGCAGCTTATTACTAACGGGGTCCTACAATGAGCAGTTCTTC
CASSLLLTGSYNEQFF
>13|TRBJ2-7|TRBV25-1|-|TRBD2
TGTGCCAGCCGGCCGGGAGGGAGTTACGAGCAGTACTTC
CASRPGGSYEQYF
>15|TRBJ2-2|TRBV4-3|-|-
TGCGCCAGCAGCCTCTGGGTTCAGTCCTCCGGGGAGCTGTTTTTT
CASSLWVQSSGELFF
>13|TRBJ2-7|TRBV18|-|-
TGTGCCAGCTCACCAGAGACCGGCTACGAGCAGTACTTC
CASSPETGYEQYF
>18|TRBJ2-1|TRBV7-9|-|-
TGTGCCAGCAGCTTGTACCAAACCGCGGCTAGTCGATCAGGTGAGCAGTTCTTC
CASSLYQTAASRSGEQFF
>14|TRBJ2-3|TRBV6-4|few|TRBD2
TGTGCCAGCAGTGGGACTAGCGGGACAGATACGCAGTATTTT
CASSGTSGTDTQYF
>18|TRBJ2-7|TRBV11-2|-|TRBD2
TGTGCCAGCAGCTTAGGCTTCCTGGGGACTAGCGGGAGCTACGAGCAGTACTTC
CASSLGFLGTSGSYEQYF
>15|TRBJ2-2|TRBV27|-|TRBD2
TGTGCCAGCAGATTAGCGGGAGCCCACACCGGGGAGCTGTTTTTT
CASRLAGAHTGELFF
>15|TRBJ2-1|TRBV18|-|TRBD2
TGTGCCAGCTCACCACCGACTAGCGGAATCGATGAGCAGTTCTTC
CASSPPTSGIDEQFF
>12|TRBJ2-1|TRBV30|-|-
TGTGCCTGTCGATCCTCGGGCGGTGAGCAGTTCTTC
CACRSSGGEQFF
>16|TRBJ1-1|TRBV6-5|-|-
TGTGCCAGCAGTTACTCGAACTCAGAACTAAACACTGAAGCTTTCTTT
CASSYSNSELNTEAFF
>12|TRBJ1-1|TRBV7-8|-|-
TGTGCCAGCAGCCCCGGACAGCTTGAAGCTTTCTTT
CASSPGQLEAFF
>15|TRBJ2-3|TRBV6-5|-|TRBD2
TGTGCCAGCGGCCGCGGGAGTAGAGGCACAGATACGCAGTATTTT
CASGRGSRGTDTQYF
>14|TRBJ2-1|TRBV30|-|TRBD2
TGTGCCTGGAGAGGGGAGGGGACCTACAATGAGCAGTTCTTC
CAWRGEGTYNEQFF
>14|TRBJ1-3|TRBV5-6|-|TRBD1
TGTGCCAGCAGCCGGAGACAGGGCGGAAACACCATATATTTT
CASSRRQGGNTIYF
>17|TRBJ2-2|TRBV7-9|-|-
TGTGCCAGCAGCTTAAGTCGTACGGGAGCGCGCACCGGGGAGCTGTTTTTT
CASSLSRTGARTGELFF
>11|TRBJ2-7|TRBV30|-|-
TGTGCCTGGAGTTTCCGAGGTGAGCAGTACTTC
CAWSFRGEQYF
>15|TRBJ2-6|TRBV5-6|-|-
TGTGCCAGCAGTTCCACCAACTCTGGGGCCAACGTCCTGACTTTC
CASSSTNSGANVLTF
>15|TRBJ2-1|TRBV29-1|-|TRBD2
TGCAGCGTGTTACAGGAACTAGCGGGGGGTAAAGAGCAGTTCTTC
CSVLQELAGGKEQFF
>13|TRBJ1-5|TRBV2|-|-
TGTGCCAGCAGTGGAAGGCGTGATCAGCCCCAGCATTTT
CASSGRRDQPQHF
>15|TRBJ1-5|TRBV28|-|-
TGTGCCAGCAGCATACCGGGACGGGACGGACAGCCCCAGCATTTT
CASSIPGRDGQPQHF
>16|TRBJ2-3|TRBV7-8|-|TRBD2
TGTGCCAGCAGCCCCTCTAGCGGGAGGGGACCAGATACGCAGTATTTT
CASSPSSGRGPDTQYF
>16|TRBJ2-4|TRBV18|-|-
TGTGCCAGCTCACCGACCGGGACCGGGGTAACGGACATTCAGTACTTC
CASSPTGTGVTDIQYF